This TCR beta chain was identified during a study of ipilimumab plus nivolumab after autologous stem cell transplantation. Whole-study context: Patients received a median of roughly five ipilimumab and roughly eight nivolumab doses.

Findings of the study overall: The authors say TCR, Treg and microbiome findings warrant further study.

A word on this clone: Its antigen is unidentified.

The data were produced by immunoSEQ multiplex PCR, yet TCRdb's version contains in-frame clones alone and is incomplete. The table shows some 45,000 clones, with nearly 90% occurring only once. Sequencing was performed on PBMCs, taken in a trial of ipilimumab plus nivolumab as post-transplant consolidation. The TCR sequence derives from a male donor with multiple myeloma.

The CDR3 nucleotides are TGCGCCAGCAGCGCGCTCGGTACAGGGGGTTACTACGAGCAGTACTTC. It specifies CASSALGTGGYYEQYF. This chain uses TRBV4-1 with TRBJ2-7; 8 bases line up with TRBD1. With 5 bases clipped from V and 3 bases from J, the junction kept 12 bases outside the gene matches. This CDR3 region has 16 residues. In germline, CDR1 is MGHRA, CDR2 YSYEKL.